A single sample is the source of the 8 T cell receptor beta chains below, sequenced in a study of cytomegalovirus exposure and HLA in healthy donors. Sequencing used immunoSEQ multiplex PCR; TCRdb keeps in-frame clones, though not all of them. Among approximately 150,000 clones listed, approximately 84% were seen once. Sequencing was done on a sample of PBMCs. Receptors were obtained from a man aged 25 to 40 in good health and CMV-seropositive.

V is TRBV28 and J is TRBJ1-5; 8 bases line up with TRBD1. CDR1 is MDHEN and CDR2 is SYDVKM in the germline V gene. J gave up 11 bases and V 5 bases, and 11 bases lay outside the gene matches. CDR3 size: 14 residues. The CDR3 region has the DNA TGTGCCAGCAGTCACCGGGACAGGTTCGGAGCCCAGCATTTT. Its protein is CASSHRDRFGAQHF.

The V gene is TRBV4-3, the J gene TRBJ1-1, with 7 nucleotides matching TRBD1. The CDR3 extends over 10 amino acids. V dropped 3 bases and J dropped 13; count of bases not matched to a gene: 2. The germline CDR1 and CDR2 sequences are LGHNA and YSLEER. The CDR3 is CASSHRQGFF. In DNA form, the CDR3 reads TGCGCCAGCAGCCACCGACAGGGTTTCTTT.

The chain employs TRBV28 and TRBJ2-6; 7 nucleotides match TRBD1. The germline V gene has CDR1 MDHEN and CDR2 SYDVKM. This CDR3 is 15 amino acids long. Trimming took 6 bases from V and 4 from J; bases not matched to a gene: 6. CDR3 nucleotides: TGTGCCAGCAGCCCAACAGGGGTGGGGGCCAACGTCCTGACTTTC. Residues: CASSPTGVGANVLTF.

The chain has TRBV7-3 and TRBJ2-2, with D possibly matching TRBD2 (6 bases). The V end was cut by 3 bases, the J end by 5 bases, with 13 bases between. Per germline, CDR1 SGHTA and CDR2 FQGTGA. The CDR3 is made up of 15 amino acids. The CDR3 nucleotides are TGTGCCAGCAGCTTTTTAGGCGGGGAAACCGGGGAGCTGTTTTTT. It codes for CASSFLGGETGELFF. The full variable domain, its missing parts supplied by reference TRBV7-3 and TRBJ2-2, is GAGVSQTPSNKVTEKGKYVELRCDPISGHTALYWYRQSLGQGPEFLIYFQGTGAADDSGLPNDRFFAVRPEGSVSTLKIQRTERGDSAVYLCASSFLGGETGELFFGEGSRLTVL.

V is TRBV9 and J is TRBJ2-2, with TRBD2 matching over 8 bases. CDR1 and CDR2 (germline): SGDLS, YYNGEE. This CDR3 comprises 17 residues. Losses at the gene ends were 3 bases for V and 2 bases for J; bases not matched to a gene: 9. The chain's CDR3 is CASSALSGEPNTGELFF. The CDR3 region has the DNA TGTGCCAGCAGCGCCCTTAGCGGGGAGCCTAACACCGGGGAGCTGTTTTTT.

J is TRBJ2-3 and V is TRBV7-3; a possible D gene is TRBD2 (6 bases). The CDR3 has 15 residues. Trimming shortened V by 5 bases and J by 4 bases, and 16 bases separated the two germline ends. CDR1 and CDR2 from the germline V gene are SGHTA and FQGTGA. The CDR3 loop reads CASSQLAVESDTQYF. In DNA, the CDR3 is TGTGCCAGCAGCCAGTTAGCGGTGGAGTCAGATACGCAGTATTTT.

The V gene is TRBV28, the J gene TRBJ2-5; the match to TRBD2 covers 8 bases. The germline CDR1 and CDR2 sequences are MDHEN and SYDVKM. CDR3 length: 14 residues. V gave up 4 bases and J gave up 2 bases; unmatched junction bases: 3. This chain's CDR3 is CASSSGGPQETQYF. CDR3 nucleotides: TGTGCCAGCAGTTCGGGAGGGCCTCAAGAGACCCAGTACTTC.

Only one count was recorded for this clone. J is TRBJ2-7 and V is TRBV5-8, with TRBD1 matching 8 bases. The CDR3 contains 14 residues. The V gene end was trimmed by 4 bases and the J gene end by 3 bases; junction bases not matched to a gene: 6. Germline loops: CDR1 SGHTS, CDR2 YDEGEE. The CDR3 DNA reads TGTGCCAGCAGCCCCCGGACAGGGAACTACGAGCAGTACTTC. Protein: CASSPRTGNYEQYF.